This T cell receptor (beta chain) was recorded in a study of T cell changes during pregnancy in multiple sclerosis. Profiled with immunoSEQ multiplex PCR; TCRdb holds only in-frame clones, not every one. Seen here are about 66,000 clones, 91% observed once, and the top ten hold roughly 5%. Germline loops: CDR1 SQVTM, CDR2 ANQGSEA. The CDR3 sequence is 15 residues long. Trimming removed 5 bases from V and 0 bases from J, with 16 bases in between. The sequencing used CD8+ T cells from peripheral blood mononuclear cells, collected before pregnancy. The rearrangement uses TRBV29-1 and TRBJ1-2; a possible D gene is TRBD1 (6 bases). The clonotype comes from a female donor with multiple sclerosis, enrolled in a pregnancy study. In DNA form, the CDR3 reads TGCAGCGTTATAAACAGGGTCGAAGCTAACTATGGCTACACCTTC. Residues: CSVINRVEANYGYTF.